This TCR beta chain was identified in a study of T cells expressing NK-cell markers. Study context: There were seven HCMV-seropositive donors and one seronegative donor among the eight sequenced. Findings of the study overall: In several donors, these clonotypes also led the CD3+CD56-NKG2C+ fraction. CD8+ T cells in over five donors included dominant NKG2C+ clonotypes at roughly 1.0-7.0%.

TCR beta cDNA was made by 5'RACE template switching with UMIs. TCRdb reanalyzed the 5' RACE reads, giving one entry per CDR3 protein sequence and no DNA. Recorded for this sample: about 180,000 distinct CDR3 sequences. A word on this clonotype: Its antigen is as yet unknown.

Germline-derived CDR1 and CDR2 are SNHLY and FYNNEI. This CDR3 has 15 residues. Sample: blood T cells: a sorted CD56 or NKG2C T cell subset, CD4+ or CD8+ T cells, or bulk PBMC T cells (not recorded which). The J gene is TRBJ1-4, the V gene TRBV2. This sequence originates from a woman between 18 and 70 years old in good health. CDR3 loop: CASSERQATNEKLFF.